The 15 T cell receptor beta chains listed next were all sequenced from one sample in a study of cytomegalovirus exposure and HLA in healthy donors. PCR used 60 Vbeta primers and 13 Jbeta primers. Here immunoSEQ multiplex PCR was the method, and the copy in TCRdb shows in-frame clones only, minus some. The sample carries around 200,000 clones, about four fifths recorded once. The sequenced sample was PBMCs. The receptors were gathered from a woman aged 45-65 years in good health and CMV-seropositive.

This clone was detected only once. This sequence joins TRBV7-3 and TRBJ1-1; D might be TRBD1 (6 bases). Germline loops: CDR1 SGHTA, CDR2 FQGTGA. The CDR3 extends over 13 amino acids. The V end was cut by 5 bases, the J end by 1 base, with 8 bases between. Here the CDR3 reads CASSPQGNTEAFF. CDR3 DNA sequence: TGTGCCAGCAGCCCACAGGGGAACACTGAAGCTTTCTTT.

The chain recombines TRBV7-3 with TRBJ2-7; 8 positions agree with TRBD2. The germline gives CDR1 SGHTA, CDR2 FQGTGA. CDR3 size: 14 residues. With 5 bases clipped from V and 3 bases from J, the junction kept 6 bases outside the gene matches. CDR3 nucleotide sequence: TGTGCCAGCAGCCCGACCGGGAGGGACTACGAGCAGTACTTC. Encoded protein: CASSPTGRDYEQYF. Full variable domain (rest looked up from reference TRBV7-3 and TRBJ2-7): GAGVSQTPSNKVTEKGKYVELRCDPISGHTALYWYRQSLGQGPEFLIYFQGTGAADDSGLPNDRFFAVRPEGSVSTLKIQRTERGDSAVYLCASSPTGRDYEQYFGPGTRLTVT.

The sample holds one count of this clone. The chain combines TRBV6-5 with TRBJ1-2; D is uncertain. V was cut by 3 bases and J by 6 bases, with 14 bases left in between. Germline V CDR1 and CDR2: MNHEY, SVGAGI. There are 14 residues in the CDR3. The CDR3 sequence: CASSYVRRAHGYTF. The CDR3 bases are TGTGCCAGCAGTTATGTCCGGAGGGCCCATGGCTACACCTTC.

This rearrangement joins TRBV4-1 to TRBJ1-5, with unresolved D. Trimming cost V 0 bases and J 11 bases, with 17 bases left between them. The CDR3 runs to 15 residues. CDR1 is MGHRA, CDR2 YSYEKL, per germline. The CDR3: CASSQDRLGRWAQHF. The CDR3 DNA reads TGCGCCAGCAGCCAAGATCGTCTAGGGAGATGGGCCCAGCATTTT.

This chain links TRBV4-1 with TRBJ1-5, with D possibly being TRBD1 (5 bases). The CDR3 sequence is 15 residues long. V lost 0 bases, J lost 6 bases, and 12 bases lay in between. Germline-derived CDR1 and CDR2 are MGHRA and YSYEKL. The CDR3 region is CASSQDPGRGQPQHF. For the CDR3, the DNA is TGCGCCAGCAGCCAAGATCCAGGGCGCGGTCAGCCCCAGCATTTT.

This clone was picked up one time. The rearrangement links TRBV6-5 to TRBJ2-7; 9 bases are a match to TRBD2. Germline CDR1 MNHEY, CDR2 SVGAGI. V was clipped by 8 bases and J by 2 bases; unmatched bases: 7. The CDR3 has 14 residues. The CDR3 DNA sequence: TGTGCCAGCGGGTTTGGCGGGGGGGCCTACGAGCAGTACTTC. Amino acids: CASGFGGGAYEQYF.

This sequence joins TRBV5-4 and TRBJ1-4; D is possibly TRBD1 (6 bases). V was cut by 2 bases and J by 7 bases, with 15 bases left in between. Germline assignment: CDR1 SGHNT and CDR2 YYREEE (reference sequence). This CDR3 is 15 amino acids long. CDR3 in DNA: TGTGCCAGCAGCTTTAAACAGGGAGGGCCTGAAAAACTGTTTTTT. Translation: CASSFKQGGPEKLFF.

In its sample, this clone was seen a few times. The chain employs TRBV4-2 and TRBJ1-1; D remains unclear. The CDR3 is 19 residues long. Trimming took off 0 bases at V and 1 base at J, with 21 bases between the two ends. The germline CDR1 and CDR2 sequences are LGHNA and YNFKEQ. CDR3 region: CASSQEYREAGPTNTEAFF. CDR3 coding DNA: TGTGCCAGCAGCCAAGAATATCGGGAGGCAGGTCCCACGAACACTGAAGCTTTCTTT.

CDR3 sequence reads: CASRRGLAGTTRQETQYF. CDR3 coding DNA: TGTGCCAGTCGGCGGGGACTAGCGGGGACGACTCGACAAGAGACCCAGTACTTC. This chain joins TRBV2 and TRBJ2-5; 13 bases fit TRBD2. V gave up 9 bases and J gave up 2 bases; unmatched junction bases: 15. The length of the CDR3 is 18 residues. Germline CDR1 is SNHLY and CDR2 is FYNNEI.

The rearrangement uses TRBV5-6 and TRBJ1-5; TRBD1 might be the D (5 bases). The V gene's germline CDR1 is SGHDT and CDR2 YYEEEE. The CDR3 length is 13 residues. Trimming took off 3 bases at V and 6 bases at J, with 10 bases between the two ends. The CDR3 region is CASSSGDGQPQHF. CDR3 DNA: TGTGCCAGCAGCTCGGGGGACGGTCAGCCCCAGCATTTT. The variable domain in full, with the rest retrieved from reference TRBV5-6 and TRBJ1-5, is DAGVTQSPTHLIKTRGQQVTLRCSPKSGHDTVSWYQQALGQGPQFIFQYYEEEERQRGNFPDRFSGHQFPNYSSELNVNALLLGDSALYLCASSSGDGQPQHFGDGTRLSIL.

The chain is built from TRBV6-5 and TRBJ1-2, with 7 bases fitting TRBD1. Germline V gene data show CDR1 as MNHEY and CDR2 as SVGAGI. This CDR3 spans 13 amino acids. Germline trimming cut 6 bases from V and 8 bases from J; bases unmatched to any gene: 9. Here the CDR3 DNA reads TGTGCCAGCAGACAGACAGGGTTCTACGGCTACACCTTC. Translating gives CASRQTGFYGYTF.

This clone was picked up a small number of times. The rearrangement joins TRBV29-1 to TRBJ2-3; TRBD1 matches 8 bases. The germline V gene has CDR1 SQVTM and CDR2 ANQGSEA. CDR3 length: 13 residues. V lost 7 bases, J lost 3 bases, and 6 bases stayed unmatched. The CDR3 spells CSADRGWTDTQYF. CDR3 coding DNA: TGCAGCGCTGACAGGGGTTGGACAGATACGCAGTATTTT.

This chain joins TRBV6-1 and TRBJ1-2; D is unclear. Per the germline V gene, CDR1 is MNHNS and CDR2 is SASEGT. Trimming cost V 2 bases and J 0 bases, with 10 bases left between them. The CDR3 totals 15 residues. CDR3 nucleotides: TGTGCCAGCAGTGAACTCTGGCAGGCTAACTATGGCTACACCTTC. It translates to CASSELWQANYGYTF.

This clone came up once. This chain connects TRBV7-2 to TRBJ2-7; TRBD2 agrees at 7 bases. V lost 7 bases and J lost 9; bases outside the gene matches: 9. The CDR3 runs to 12 residues. Per the germline V gene, CDR1 is SGHTA and CDR2 is FQGNSA. Here the CDR3 DNA reads TGTGCCAGCAACTATGCGGGGGTGGGGCAGTACTTC. It codes for CASNYAGVGQYF.

V is TRBV7-9 and J is TRBJ1-2, with D possibly matching TRBD1 (5 bases). V was shortened by 2 bases and J by 3 bases, with 7 bases between the two germline ends. This CDR3 contains 13 residues. From germline, CDR1 is SEHNR and CDR2 FQNEAQ (reference sequence). The CDR3 loop is CASSLTTDYGYTF. In DNA form, the CDR3 reads TGTGCCAGCAGCTTAACGACAGACTATGGCTACACCTTC.